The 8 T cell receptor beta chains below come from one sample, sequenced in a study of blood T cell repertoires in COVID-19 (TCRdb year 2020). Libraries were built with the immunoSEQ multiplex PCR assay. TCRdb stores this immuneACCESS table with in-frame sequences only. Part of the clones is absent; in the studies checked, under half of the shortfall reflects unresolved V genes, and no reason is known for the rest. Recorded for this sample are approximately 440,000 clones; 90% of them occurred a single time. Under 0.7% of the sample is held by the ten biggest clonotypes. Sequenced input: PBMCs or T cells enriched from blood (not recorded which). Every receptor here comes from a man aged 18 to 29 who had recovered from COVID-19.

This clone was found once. The DNA of the CDR3 is TGTGCCAGCAGTCCCGGAGGGAATTCACCCCTCCACTTT. Translated, it gives CASSPGGNSPLHF. The chain is built from TRBV6-5 and TRBJ1-6; D remains unclear. The V end lost 5 bases, the J end lost 7 bases, and 9 bases lay between the germline ends. This CDR3 has 13 amino acids. CDR1 MNHEY and CDR2 SVGAGI come from the germline V gene.

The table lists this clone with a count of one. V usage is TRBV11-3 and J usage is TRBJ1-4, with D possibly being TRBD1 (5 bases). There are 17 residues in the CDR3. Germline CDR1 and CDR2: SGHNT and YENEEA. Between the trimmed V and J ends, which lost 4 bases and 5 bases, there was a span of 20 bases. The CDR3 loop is CASSSAVAGRTNEKLFF. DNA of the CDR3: TGTGCCAGCAGCTCAGCCGTGGCAGGGCGAACGAATGAAAAACTGTTTTTT.

CDR3 in DNA: TGTGCCAGCAAACTAGCGGGCCCGCAGTACTTC. Translating gives CASKLAGPQYF. This sequence joins TRBV12-3 or TRBV12-4 and TRBJ2-7; 9 bases match TRBD2. This CDR3 has 11 amino acids. V shed 7 bases, J shed 9 bases, and the junction held 4 bases outside the gene matches.

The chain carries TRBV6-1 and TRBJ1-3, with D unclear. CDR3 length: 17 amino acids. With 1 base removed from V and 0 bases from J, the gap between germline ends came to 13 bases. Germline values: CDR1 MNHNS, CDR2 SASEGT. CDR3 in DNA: TGTGCCAGCAGTGAAGTGATGATCATGAGCTCTGGAAACACCATATATTTT. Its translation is CASSEVMIMSSGNTIYF.

CDR3 sequence reads: CASSSEEGNYYGYTF. The CDR3 DNA follows: TGTGCCAGCAGTTCAGAGGAAGGCAACTACTATGGCTACACCTTC. This sequence joins TRBV27 and TRBJ1-2; D remains ambiguous. Trimming removed 4 bases from V and 3 bases from J, with 15 bases in between. In germline, CDR1 is MNHEY, CDR2 SMNVEV (reference sequence). The CDR3 spans 15 residues.

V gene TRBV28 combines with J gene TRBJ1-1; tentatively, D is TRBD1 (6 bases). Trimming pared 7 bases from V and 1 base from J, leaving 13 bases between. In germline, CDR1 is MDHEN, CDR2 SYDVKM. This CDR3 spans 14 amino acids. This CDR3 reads CASTWDIENTEAFF. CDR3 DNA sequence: TGTGCCAGCACCTGGGACATTGAGAACACTGAAGCTTTCTTT.

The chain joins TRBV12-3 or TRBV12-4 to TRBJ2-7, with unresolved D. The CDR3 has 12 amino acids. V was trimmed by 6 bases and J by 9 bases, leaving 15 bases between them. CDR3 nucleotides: TGTGCCAGCAGCCGTACACCACGGAGGCAGTACTTC. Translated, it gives CASSRTPRRQYF.

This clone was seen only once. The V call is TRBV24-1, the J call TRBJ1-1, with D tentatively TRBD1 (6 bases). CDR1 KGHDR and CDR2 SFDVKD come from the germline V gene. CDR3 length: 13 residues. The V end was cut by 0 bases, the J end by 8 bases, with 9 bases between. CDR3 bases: TGTGCCACCAGTGATTTGACCGGGACAGAAGCTTTCTTT. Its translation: CATSDLTGTEAFF.